This passage covers 20 T cell receptor beta chains from one sample sequenced in a study of T cells in Graves' hyperthyroidism and ophthalmopathy. RNA transcripts yielded amplified TCR beta CDR3 regions. HTBI primers were the set used in a first-round RT-PCR of the TCR CDR3. From the multiplex PCR reads, TCRdb called clonotypes with MiXCR, one entry per CDR3 protein. The sample lists 500,000 to 600,000 distinct CDR3 sequences, approximately 20% seen once, with about 50% in the top ten. Material: blood. These receptor sequences come from a man aged 40-50 years with Graves' ophthalmopathy.

The chain employs TRBV7-9 and TRBJ2-7; D perhaps matches TRBD2 (7 bases). Germline CDR1 reads SEHNR; CDR2 reads FQNEAQ (reference sequence). This CDR3 comprises 15 residues. V was trimmed by 7 bases and J by 3 bases, leaving 19 bases between them. This CDR3 is CASTLGGGPSYEQYF. Here the CDR3 DNA reads TGTGCCAGCACCCTAGGGGGAGGGCCGAGCTACGAGCAGTACTTC.

This clonotype was detected a few times. The rearrangement uses TRBV24-1 and TRBJ2-5, with TRBD2 matching 10 bases. Germline CDR1 reads KGHDR; CDR2 reads SFDVKD. The length of the CDR3 is 15 residues. The junction had 0 bases not matched to a gene; V was cut back by 1 base and J by 2 bases. CDR3 coding DNA: TGTGCCACCAGTGATTTAGCGGGGGGGCAAGAGACCCAGTACTTC. It is translated as CATSDLAGGQETQYF.

A few counts support this clonotype. The J gene is TRBJ2-7, the V gene TRBV5-1; 10 bases line up with TRBD1. After removal of 4 bases from V and 4 bases from J, the junction contained 8 bases not matched to a gene. Germline CDR1 and CDR2: SGHRS and YFSETQ. The CDR3 consists of 15 residues. CDR3 bases: TGCGCCAGCAGCCCCGGGACAGGGGACGTTTACGAGCAGTACTTC. This translates into CASSPGTGDVYEQYF.

A note on this clonotype: One junction end does not reproduce the germline sequence, and a read error may be involved. The V gene is TRBV28, the J gene TRBJ2-7; 9 bases fit TRBD1. From germline, CDR1 is MDHEN and CDR2 SYDVKM. The CDR3 length is 15 residues. CDR3 sequence (DNA): TGTGCCAGCAGTTTATACACAGGGGGCCTGTACGAGCAGCACTTC. It codes for CASSLYTGGLYEQHF.

This clonotype was observed at least ten times. CDR3 sequence: CASRPTGASSYEQYF. The CDR3 nucleotides are TGTGCCAGCAGACCGACAGGGGCCAGCTCCTACGAGCAGTACTTC. The chain is built from TRBV7-2 and TRBJ2-7; 8 bases are a match to TRBD1. Germline CDR1 reads SGHTA; CDR2 reads FQGNSA. V lost 6 bases and J lost 0; bases outside the gene matches: 7. The CDR3 consists of 15 residues.

This clonotype turned up a few times. The V and J genes are TRBV6-1 and TRBJ1-5, with D uncertain. Germline lookup yields CDR1 MNHNS and CDR2 SASEGT. The CDR3 is 15 residues long. V shed 4 bases and J shed 4 bases, with 14 bases lying between them. CDR3 residues: CASSALGLDNQPQHF. In nucleotides, the CDR3 is TGTGCCAGCAGTGCCCTCGGACTTGATAATCAGCCCCAGCATTTT.

V gene TRBV12-3 or TRBV12-4 combines with J gene TRBJ1-1; 9 nucleotides align to TRBD1. Losses at the gene ends were 3 bases for V and 6 bases for J; bases not matched to a gene: 5. This CDR3 contains 14 residues. CDR3 coding DNA: TGTGCCAGCAGTTTTAGGGGACAGGGATCTGAAGCTTTCTTT. Protein product: CASSFRGQGSEAFF.

This chain uses TRBV15 with TRBJ1-5; D might be TRBD1 (5 bases). Looked up from germline, CDR1 is LNHNV and CDR2 is YYDKDF (reference sequence). The CDR3 is 13 amino acids. With 8 bases removed from V and 7 bases from J, the gap between germline ends came to 15 bases. The CDR3 DNA sequence: TGTGCCACCCTGACAGTGGCTTGGCAGCCCCAGCATTTT. This codes for CATLTVAWQPQHF.

The table lists this clonotype with many counts. The CDR3 sequence: CASSIVAGGQNEQFF. In nucleotides, the CDR3 is TGTGCCAGCAGCATTGTCGCGGGAGGGCAGAATGAGCAGTTCTTC. J is TRBJ2-1 and V is TRBV7-2; 9 nucleotides align to TRBD2. The CDR3 runs to 15 residues. The germline V gene encodes CDR1 SGHTA and CDR2 FQGNSA. J gave up 7 bases and V 5 bases, and 9 bases lay outside the gene matches.

The rearrangement joins TRBV3-1 to TRBJ2-6; D may be TRBD1 or TRBD2 (5 bases each). The ends were cut back, 2 bases at V and 0 bases at J, with 17 bases in the middle. This CDR3 is 19 amino acids long. CDR1 LGHDT and CDR2 YNNKEL come from the germline V gene (reference sequence). In DNA form, the CDR3 reads TGTGCCAGCAGCCAAAGGATCCCGGGACGGACCTCTGGGGCCAACGTCCTGACTTTC. Its translation is CASSQRIPGRTSGANVLTF.

This clonotype was counted many times. The chain is built from TRBV2 and TRBJ2-1; a weak D match, TRBD2 (6 bases). The CDR3 length is 15 residues. Per the germline V gene, CDR1 is SNHLY and CDR2 is FYNNEI. Trimming left V 2 bases short and J 14 bases short, with 22 bases between. This chain's CDR3 is CASSEREGLSGHKFF. CDR3 in DNA: TGTGCCAGCAGTGAAAGAGAGGGTTTAAGCGGGCATAAGTTCTTC.

Here the CDR3 reads CASNIQGGSYEQYF. CDR3 DNA: TGTGCCAGCAACATACAGGGGGGATCCTACGAGCAGTACTTC. The chain carries TRBV12-3 or TRBV12-4 and TRBJ2-7; 8 nucleotides line up with TRBD1. This CDR3 contains 14 residues. V lost 7 bases to trimming and J lost 1 base; unmatched junction nucleotides: 6.

This clonotype was recorded only once. The chain joins TRBV28 to TRBJ2-1, with TRBD2 matching over 12 bases. Germline V gene sequence: CDR1 MDHEN, CDR2 SYDVKM. The CDR3 runs to 18 residues. V lost 3 bases and J lost 4; bases outside the gene matches: 10. The CDR3 coding sequence is TGTGCCAGCAGTTTTGCGACTAGCGGGAGATTTGGGTACAATGAGCAGTTCTTC. This translates into CASSFATSGRFGYNEQFF.

The rearrangement uses TRBV2 and TRBJ2-5; 7 bases are a match to TRBD2. The length of the CDR3 is 15 residues. The germline V gene encodes CDR1 SNHLY and CDR2 FYNNEI. J lost 4 bases, V lost 0 bases, and 5 bases had no gene match. DNA for the CDR3: TGTGCCAGCAGTGAAGCGCTCGGGGGGTTAGAGACCCAGTACTTC. This codes for CASSEALGGLETQYF.

This chain links TRBV6-1 with TRBJ1-4; perhaps TRBD1 as D (6 bases). The CDR3 totals 13 residues. Trimming left V 6 bases short and J 8 bases short, with 13 bases between. CDR1 and CDR2 (germline): MNHNS, SASEGT. This CDR3 is CASSELTGEKLFF. For the CDR3, the DNA is TGTGCCAGCAGCGAACTCACAGGGGAAAAACTGTTTTTT.

This clonotype was counted between two and nine times. This may be a read error, as it is one base from a much larger clone. This rearrangement joins TRBV28 to TRBJ2-7; 12 positions match TRBD1. Trimming at V came to 5 bases and at J to 9 bases, leaving 11 bases not matched to a gene. The CDR3 consists of 15 residues. The V gene's germline CDR1 is MDHEN and CDR2 SYDVKM. The CDR3 region has the DNA TGTGCCAGCAGTGATCCGGGACAGGGGGCGCGGGGGCAGTACTTC. It is translated as CASSDPGQGARGQYF.

The chain is built from TRBV6-1 and TRBJ2-7; D perhaps matches TRBD1 (7 bases). The CDR3 length is 14 residues. Germline V gene lookup returns CDR1 MNHNS and CDR2 SASEGT. The V gene lost 8 bases and the J gene lost 2 bases, with 16 bases spanning the gap. CDR3 in DNA: TGTGCCAGCCGGGGGACAGATGGGGCCTACGAGCAGTACTTC. As protein: CASRGTDGAYEQYF.

This clonotype is a singleton in its sample. The chain has TRBV20-1 and TRBJ2-3; 8 bases are a match to TRBD2. CDR3 length equals 12 residues. V was pared by 7 bases and J by 4 bases, with 4 bases of the junction left unmatched. From germline, CDR1 is DFQATT and CDR2 SNEGSKA (reference sequence). Written as DNA, the CDR3 is TGCAGTGATAGCGGGGACCCAGATACGCAGTATTTT. Translation gives CSDSGDPDTQYF.

Ten or more counts support this clonotype. This rearrangement joins TRBV18 to TRBJ1-5; D is unclear. CDR1 and CDR2 (germline): KGHSH, LQKENI. Trimming took 3 bases from V and 3 from J, leaving 6 bases between them. The CDR3 is 13 residues long. CDR3 sequence reads: CASSPGNNQPQHF. The CDR3, as DNA: TGTGCCAGCTCACCGGGCAACAATCAGCCCCAGCATTTT.

The chain combines TRBV2 with TRBJ1-2; the D gene is possibly TRBD1 (6 bases). The CDR3 extends over 12 amino acids. V gave up 7 bases and J gave up 4 bases, with 10 bases separating them. From germline, CDR1 is SNHLY and CDR2 FYNNEI. Written as DNA, the CDR3 is TGTGCCAGCACCCAGGGGTTCTATGGCTACACCTTC. Translation: CASTQGFYGYTF.